This TCR beta chain was found in a study of blood T cell repertoires in COVID-19. This table comes from immunoSEQ multiplex PCR, and its TCRdb copy is limited to in-frame clones, with some not included. Among approximately 350,000 clones listed, over 70% were seen once. The V end was cut by 0 bases, the J end by 2 bases, with 14 bases between. CDR3 length: 16 amino acids. Germline loops: CDR1 SGHRS, CDR2 YFSETQ. The clonotype comes from a woman aged 50 to 65 with COVID-19, enrolled during active disease. The sequencing input was peripheral blood. This chain links TRBV5-1 with TRBJ1-2; TRBD1 might be the D (6 bases). CDR3 coding DNA: TGCGCCAGCAGCTTGGAAGGGGGGGCGCGAAACTATGGCTACACCTTC. It is translated as CASSLEGGARNYGYTF.